The T cell receptor beta chain described here comes from a study of PD-1 blockade in classical Hodgkin lymphoma. Study results and limitations: Diversity similar to that of newly diagnosed patients was seen at baseline in complete responders.

Germline V gene lookup returns CDR1 WNHNN and CDR2 SYGVQD (reference sequence). Trimming took 3 bases from V and 12 from J, leaving 17 bases between them. This CDR3 is 14 amino acids long. TCRdb keeps only in-frame clones here, not all; method: immunoSEQ multiplex PCR. The sample holds just over 35,000 clones, approximately 69% seen once. Every patient had relapsed following autologous stem cell transplantation, and cohorts differed in brentuximab vedotin exposure. To note about this clone: Antigen: not known.

The specimen was peripheral blood mononuclear cells (PBMCs), collected before the second cycle of nivolumab. This chain links TRBV10-1 with TRBJ1-4, with D perhaps TRBD1 (5 bases). This TCR came from a human donor with classical Hodgkin lymphoma. DNA of the CDR3: TGCGCCAGCAGTGAAGCCCAGGGTAAAGGGGAACTGTTTTTT. Its protein is CASSEAQGKGELFF.